This T cell receptor (beta chain) was recorded in a study of a mutant IDH1 vaccine in newly diagnosed glioma. The CDR3 totals 14 residues. V shed 4 bases and J 0 bases; nucleotides not matched to a gene: 4. Germline V gene sequence: CDR1 SGHRS, CDR2 YFSETQ. The protocol was immunoSEQ multiplex PCR, while the TCRdb copy is restricted to in-frame clones and leaves out a portion. The data hold roughly 40,000 clones, with roughly 90% observed a single time. Regarding this clone: The antigen is unknown.

This sample's time point: week 5, during vaccination. Every vaccination contained 300 ug of the mutant IDH1 20-mer peptide and was paired with topical imiquimod. The astrocytomas were IDH1-mutant, ATRX-negative, and WHO grade 3 or 4. The material sequenced was PBMCs, taken from a glioma patient whose treatment included an IDH1 peptide vaccine. The rearrangement joins TRBV5-1 to TRBJ2-7, with 7 bases fitting TRBD1. The sequence was collected from a man in his fifties with glioma. CDR3 in DNA: TGCGCCAGCAGCCTGGACAGGATCTCCTACGAGCAGTACTTC. This translates into CASSLDRISYEQYF.